What follows is one T cell receptor (beta chain) and its context. Its antigen is unknown. Assay used: immunoSEQ multiplex PCR; TCRdb lists only in-frame clones, some missing. The data hold around 26,000 clones, with 94% observed a single time. Trimming removed 0 bases from V and 6 bases from J; junction bases left unmatched: 4. This CDR3 has 15 residues. The germline gives CDR1 SGDLS, CDR2 YYNGEE. The sample belongs to a study of graft-versus-host responses after intestinal transplantation. Study-wide results and caveats: High graft-versus-host to host-versus-graft T cell clonal ratios marked allografts of patients with graft-donor macrochimerism.

The chain is built from TRBV9 and TRBJ2-2; the match to TRBD2 covers 8 bases. The source was PBMCs, collected 156 days after intestinal transplant. The source is a human patient who received an intestinal transplant, so some T cells may come from the graft donor. CDR3 nucleotide sequence: TGTGCCAGCAGCGTAGAAGCGGGGGTTCCCGGGGAGCTGTTTTTT. It translates to CASSVEAGVPGELFF.